This note documents a single T cell receptor (beta chain) sequence. Its antigen is undetermined. This sample stems from a study of T cell responses to AZD1222 COVID-19 vaccine. Assay: immunoSEQ multiplex PCR; the TCRdb copy retains only in-frame clones and omits some. The sample has 150,000 or so clones, 92% seen once. Trimming left V 0 bases short and J 2 bases short, with 8 bases between. Germline V gene data show CDR1 as LGHDT and CDR2 as YNNKEL (reference sequence). The CDR3 loop spans 14 amino acids. Findings and caveats of the study: Spike was spanned by vaccine-associated CD4 TCRs, with dominance at 160-218 and 743-854. It was only 6 or 7 AZD1222 recipients who were seropositive at baseline.

V is TRBV3-1 (or the pseudogene TRBV3-2) and J is TRBJ2-7; D call uncertain. The sample here was peripheral blood, taken on day 0 of AZD1222 vaccination. This clonotype was obtained from an adult in good health. The CDR3 here is CASSQDWAAYEQYF. Here the CDR3 DNA reads TGTGCCAGCAGCCAAGATTGGGCAGCCTACGAGCAGTACTTC.